This TCR beta chain originates from a study of cytomegalovirus exposure and HLA in healthy donors. This table comes from immunoSEQ multiplex PCR, and its TCRdb copy is limited to in-frame clones, with some not included. The repertoire includes some 310,000 clones, approximately 88% of them detected once, and approximately 0.96% sits in the top ten. General study findings and limits: Most observed TCR sequences were rare, whereas some public TCRs were detected in many donors.

The CDR3 totals 14 residues. Germline values: CDR1 SGHRS, CDR2 YFSETQ. The J segment lost 7 bases and the V segment lost 5 bases, leaving 7 bases of the junction unmatched. Details on this clone: Its specificity is unknown.

The sample was PBMCs. The chain couples TRBV5-1 to TRBJ2-7; 12 bases are shared with TRBD1. The receptor was derived from a man aged 25 to 40 in good health and CMV-seronegative. CDR3 residues: CASRPGQGAHEQYF. Written as DNA, the CDR3 is TGCGCCAGCAGACCGGGACAGGGGGCACATGAGCAGTACTTC.